Listed below are T cell receptor beta chains from one sample, sequenced in a study of naive and memory T cell subsets. Using its own MiXCR run on the UMI-ligation and nested PCR reads, TCRdb lists one record per CDR3 protein. The table has roughly 130,000 distinct CDR3 sequences, 35% to 40% seen once; the top ten hold 0.8% to 1%. Input material: central memory CD4+ T cells from blood. Receptor source: a human donor in good health. Both conserved end residues are part of each CDR3. D genes are given only for firm matches. Part of the rows lack a size; the others show once, few, many or a class for expanded clones.

TRBV25-1	.	TRBJ2-2	.	CASRAFGPNTGELFF	TGTGCCAGCAGGGCTTTTGGACCGAACACCGGGGAGCTGTTTTTT
TRBV28	.	TRBJ2-1	.	CASSLSRGGWNEQFF	TGTGCCAGCAGTTTATCAAGGGGGGGGTGGAATGAGCAGTTCTTC
TRBV19	few	TRBJ2-7	.	CASSKKELPGYEQYF	TGTGCCAGTAGTAAGAAGGAGCTCCCTGGGTACGAGCAGTACTTC
TRBV28	few	TRBJ2-4	TRBD2	CASRSGGGWRKNIQYF	TGTGCCAGCAGATCCGGGGGGGGCTGGAGGAAGAACATTCAGTACTTC
TRBV20-1	few	TRBJ1-1	.	CSAIRDVGTEAFF	TGCAGTGCCATCAGGGACGTGGGCACTGAAGCTTTCTTT
TRBV28	.	TRBJ2-1	.	CASRGVFYNEQFF	TGTGCCAGCAGGGGGGTATTCTACAATGAGCAGTTCTTC
TRBV6-1	.	TRBJ2-7	.	CASSEPYEQYF	TGTGCCAGCAGTGAACCCTACGAGCAGTACTTC
TRBV13	many	TRBJ1-2	.	CASSLGAGNYGYTF	TGTGCCAGCAGCTTAGGCGCAGGGAATTATGGCTACACCTTC
TRBV18	few	TRBJ1-5	.	CASSPAQDSNQPQHF	TGTGCCAGCTCACCAGCGCAGGATAGCAATCAGCCCCAGCATTTT
TRBV19	.	TRBJ1-5	.	CASSIVARRDQPQHF	TGTGCCAGTAGTATAGTGGCCAGGAGGGACCAGCCCCAGCATTTT
TRBV5-1	few	TRBJ2-1	.	CASSLGGNSYEQFF	TGCGCCAGCAGCTTAGGCGGGAATAGCTATGAGCAGTTCTTC
TRBV7-2	.	TRBJ1-4	.	CASSFLGPANNEKLFF	TGTGCCAGCAGCTTTCTGGGGCCTGCCAACAATGAAAAACTGTTTTTT
TRBV6-6	.	TRBJ1-1	.	CASRRPQGLNTEAFF	TGTGCCAGCAGAAGACCACAGGGCCTGAACACTGAAGCTTTCTTT
TRBV30	.	TRBJ2-3	.	CAWVGRPSTDTQYF	TGTGCCTGGGTGGGACGACCTAGCACAGATACGCAGTATTTT
TRBV7-2	.	TRBJ2-7	.	CASSISSGSSYEQYF	TGTGCCAGCTCAATCTCATCCGGGAGCTCCTACGAGCAGTACTTC
TRBV20-1	.	TRBJ2-1	.	CSARVGGRNEQFF	TGCAGTGCTAGAGTTGGCGGTAGGAATGAGCAGTTCTTC
TRBV10-3	few	TRBJ2-7	.	CAVGTSNGYEQYF	TGTGCTGTTGGGACGAGTAATGGCTACGAGCAGTACTTC
TRBV5-1	.	TRBJ2-1	.	CASSKEGVRGEQFF	TGCGCCAGCAGCAAGGAGGGGGTTAGGGGTGAGCAGTTCTTC
TRBV28	.	TRBJ2-7	.	CASGNAYEQYF	TGTGCCAGCGGGAATGCGTACGAGCAGTACTTC
TRBV28	.	TRBJ1-5	.	CASNPRGAGDQPQHF	TGTGCCAGCAACCCCCGGGGCGCGGGGGATCAGCCCCAGCATTTT
TRBV30	.	TRBJ2-2	.	CAWSPLVSGGELFF	TGTGCCTGGAGTCCATTGGTGTCTGGCGGGGAGCTGTTTTTT
TRBV20-1	.	TRBJ2-6	.	CSARDSDSGANVLTF	TGCAGTGCTAGAGATTCGGACTCTGGGGCCAACGTCCTGACTTTC
TRBV7-2	.	TRBJ1-1	.	CAIRLNTEAFF	TGTGCCATACGGTTGAACACTGAAGCTTTCTTT